A selection of T cell receptor beta chains follows, all from one sample in a study of blood T cell repertoires in COVID-19. Generated by immunoSEQ multiplex PCR, the TCRdb table keeps only in-frame clones and is missing some. The sample has hundreds of thousands of clones; around 88% are singletons. The sequenced material came from peripheral blood. All receptors derive from a woman between 50 and 59 years old with acute or convalescent COVID-19. CDR3s include the opening cysteine and the closing phenylalanine or tryptophan. The D gene is left open where the match is weak. Some rows have no size entry. The others give once, few or many, or a class for an expanded clone.

j_call: TRBJ2-3
d_call: TRBD1
clone_size: .
v_call: TRBV24-1
cdr3_nt: TGTGCCACCAGTGACCCTGGACAGGGGACAGATACGCAGTATTTT
cdr3_aa: CATSDPGQGTDTQYF

j_call: TRBJ2-7
d_call: .
clone_size: once
v_call: TRBV6-5
cdr3_nt: TGTGCCAGCAGTTACGGGGCAGGGATGCACTTC
cdr3_aa: CASSYGAGMHF

j_call: TRBJ2-1
d_call: .
clone_size: .
v_call: TRBV2
cdr3_nt: TGTGCCAGCATGTCGAGGCTAGGTGAGCAGTTCTTC
cdr3_aa: CASMSRLGEQFF

j_call: TRBJ2-1
d_call: TRBD2
clone_size: .
v_call: TRBV6-5
cdr3_nt: TGTGCCAGCAGTAGAGGGCAAGCGGGGGGCCCTCGGCAGTTCTTC
cdr3_aa: CASSRGQAGGPRQFF

j_call: TRBJ2-1
d_call: .
clone_size: .
v_call: TRBV2
cdr3_nt: TGTGCCAGCAGTGACCGTCTCCTTAGACCTAGGAATGAGCAGTTCTTC
cdr3_aa: CASSDRLLRPRNEQFF

j_call: TRBJ2-1
d_call: .
clone_size: .
v_call: TRBV11-3
cdr3_nt: TGTGCCAGCAGCCTCAACGGAGGGGCAAATAATGAGCAGTTCTTC
cdr3_aa: CASSLNGGANNEQFF

j_call: TRBJ2-6
d_call: .
clone_size: .
v_call: TRBV7-2
cdr3_nt: TGTGCCAGCAGCCCAAGAGGTCGGGTTGCTGGGGCCAACGTCCTGACTTTC
cdr3_aa: CASSPRGRVAGANVLTF

j_call: TRBJ1-6
d_call: .
clone_size: .
v_call: TRBV7-2
cdr3_nt: TGTGCCAGCAGGGCCGGGAGCTCCTATAATTCACCCCTCCACTTT
cdr3_aa: CASRAGSSYNSPLHF

j_call: TRBJ1-5
d_call: .
clone_size: .
v_call: TRBV6-5
cdr3_nt: TGTGCCAACACCATTACAGGGAGCCAGCCCCAGCATTTT
cdr3_aa: CANTITGSQPQHF

j_call: TRBJ2-5
d_call: .
clone_size: .
v_call: TRBV27
cdr3_nt: TGTGCCAGCAGTTTATCCGAAGGGGGGGGGCAAGAGACCCAGTACTTC
cdr3_aa: CASSLSEGGGQETQYF

j_call: TRBJ1-1
d_call: TRBD1
clone_size: .
v_call: TRBV15
cdr3_nt: TGTGCCACCAACCCGGACAGGGGGCAGGCTGAAGCTTTCTTT
cdr3_aa: CATNPDRGQAEAFF

j_call: TRBJ2-2
d_call: .
clone_size: .
v_call: TRBV7-3
cdr3_nt: TGTGCCAGCAGCCCCGCTTCGCAGGGACTGAACACCGGGGAGCTGTTTTTT
cdr3_aa: CASSPASQGLNTGELFF

j_call: TRBJ1-5
d_call: TRBD1
clone_size: .
v_call: TRBV7-9
cdr3_nt: TGTGCCAGCAGCTTAGGGACAGGGGATCAGCCCCAGCATTTT
cdr3_aa: CASSLGTGDQPQHF

j_call: TRBJ2-2
d_call: .
clone_size: .
v_call: TRBV28
cdr3_nt: TGTGCCAGCAGTTTCCCGGGTGATGGCACCGGGGAGCTGTTTTTT
cdr3_aa: CASSFPGDGTGELFF

j_call: TRBJ2-7
d_call: TRBD1
clone_size: once
v_call: TRBV28
cdr3_nt: TGTGCCAGCAGCAGACAGGGGCTCACCTACGAGCAGTACTTC
cdr3_aa: CASSRQGLTYEQYF

j_call: TRBJ1-4
d_call: .
clone_size: once
v_call: TRBV5-1
cdr3_nt: TGCGCCAGCAGCTTGGGGGAGACTAATGAAAAACTGTTTTTT
cdr3_aa: CASSLGETNEKLFF

j_call: TRBJ1-2
d_call: .
clone_size: .
v_call: TRBV10-1
cdr3_nt: TGCGCCAGCAGTGACGGGTCTAGGCAGGGATATGGCTACACCTTC
cdr3_aa: CASSDGSRQGYGYTF

j_call: TRBJ1-3
d_call: TRBD1
clone_size: .
v_call: TRBV5-6
cdr3_nt: TGTGCCAGCAGCTTGGCCAATGGAGGGGGCCCAAGCCGGACCATATATTTT
cdr3_aa: CASSLANGGGPSRTIYF

j_call: TRBJ1-5
d_call: .
clone_size: once
v_call: TRBV2
cdr3_nt: TGTGCCAGCAGCCCTACAGGGTCCTTCAATCAGCCCCAGCATTTT
cdr3_aa: CASSPTGSFNQPQHF

j_call: TRBJ1-2
d_call: TRBD1
clone_size: medium-sized
v_call: TRBV5-1
cdr3_nt: TGCGCCAGCAGCCTGACAGGGTTTGATGGCTACACCTTC
cdr3_aa: CASSLTGFDGYTF

j_call: TRBJ2-4
d_call: TRBD2
clone_size: .
v_call: TRBV2
cdr3_nt: TGTGCCAGCAGTGAAGACCTCTGGGGGGGTACCAAAAACATTCAGTACTTC
cdr3_aa: CASSEDLWGGTKNIQYF

j_call: TRBJ1-3
d_call: .
clone_size: .
v_call: TRBV5-1
cdr3_nt: TGCGCCAGCAGCCTAGGGGGTAACGGAAACACCATATATTTT
cdr3_aa: CASSLGGNGNTIYF

j_call: TRBJ1-5
d_call: .
clone_size: .
v_call: TRBV3-1/TRBV3-2
cdr3_nt: TGTGCCAGCAGCCTAGGCAATCAGCCCCAGCATTTT
cdr3_aa: CASSLGNQPQHF

j_call: TRBJ2-1
d_call: TRBD2
clone_size: .
v_call: TRBV30
cdr3_nt: TGTGCCTGGAATCATGGGACTAGCGGGAGGGTGTCCTACAATGAGCAGTTCTTC
cdr3_aa: CAWNHGTSGRVSYNEQFF

j_call: TRBJ2-3
d_call: .
clone_size: .
v_call: TRBV3-1/TRBV3-2
cdr3_nt: TGTGCCAGCAGCCAAGAACGGACAGATACGCAGTATTTT
cdr3_aa: CASSQERTDTQYF

j_call: TRBJ1-4
d_call: .
clone_size: .
v_call: TRBV5-5
cdr3_nt: TGTGCCAGCAGCTGGGACACGATAAATGAAAAACTGTTTTTT
cdr3_aa: CASSWDTINEKLFF

j_call: TRBJ2-7
d_call: TRBD1
clone_size: .
v_call: TRBV19
cdr3_nt: TGTGCCAGTAGTCCAATACAGGGGGCGTCCTACGAGCAGTACTTC
cdr3_aa: CASSPIQGASYEQYF